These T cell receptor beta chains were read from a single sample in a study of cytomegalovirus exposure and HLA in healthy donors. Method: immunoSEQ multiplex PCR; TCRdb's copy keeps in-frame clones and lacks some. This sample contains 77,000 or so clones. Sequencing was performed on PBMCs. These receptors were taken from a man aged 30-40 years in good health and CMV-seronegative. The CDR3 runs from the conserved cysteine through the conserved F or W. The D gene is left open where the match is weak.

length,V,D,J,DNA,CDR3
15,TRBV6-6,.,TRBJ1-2,TGTGCCAGCAGTTACTCGCCAGGGGTTGACTATGGCTACACCTTC,CASSYSPGVDYGYTF
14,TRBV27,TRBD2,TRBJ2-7,TGTGCCAGCAGTTTGGACCGGGGGGATTACGAGCAGTACTTC,CASSLDRGDYEQYF
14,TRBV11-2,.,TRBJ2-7,TGTGCCAGCAGCTTAGAACCAGGGCTGAGTGAGCAGTACTTC,CASSLEPGLSEQYF
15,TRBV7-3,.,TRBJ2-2,TGTGCCAGCAGTCCCGGACGGACTCCCACCGGGGAGCTGTTTTTT,CASSPGRTPTGELFF
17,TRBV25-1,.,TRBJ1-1,TGTGCCAGCAGTGAATATGGAGGAATCACCTTGAACACTGAAGCTTTCTTT,CASSEYGGITLNTEAFF
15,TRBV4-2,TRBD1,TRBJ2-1,TGTGCCAGCAGCCCGAGGGAGACAGGGGTCAATGAGCAGTTCTTC,CASSPRETGVNEQFF
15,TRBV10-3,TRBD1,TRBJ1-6,TGTGCCATCGGACGAAGCGGACAGGGGAATTCACCCCTCCACTTT,CAIGRSGQGNSPLHF
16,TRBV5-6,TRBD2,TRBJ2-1,TGTGCCAGCAGCTTGGCTCTAGCGGGAGCTTACAATGAGCAGTTCTTC,CASSLALAGAYNEQFF
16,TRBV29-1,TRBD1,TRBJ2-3,TGCAGCGTTGAAGATCGGGACAGGGGGGGAGGAGATACGCAGTATTTT,CSVEDRDRGGGDTQYF
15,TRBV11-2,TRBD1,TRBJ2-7,TGTGCCAGCAGCTCCTTGACAGGGCCCTTTCGGGAGCAGTACTTC,CASSSLTGPFREQYF
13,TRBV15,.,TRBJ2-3,TGTGCCACCAGCAGAGAAGGAGCAGATACGCAGTATTTT,CATSREGADTQYF
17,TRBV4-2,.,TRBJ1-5,TGTGCCAGCAGCCAAGATGTGACAGGCAATAGCAATCAGCCCCAGCATTTT,CASSQDVTGNSNQPQHF
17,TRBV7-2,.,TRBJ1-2,TGTGCCAGCAGCCCCCGAGGTTCAGGGGCCCGTAACTATGGCTACACCTTC,CASSPRGSGARNYGYTF
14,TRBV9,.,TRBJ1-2,TGTGCCAGCAGCGTATCCCCCAGGGTCTATGGCTACACCTTC,CASSVSPRVYGYTF
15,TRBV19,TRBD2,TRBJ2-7,TGTGCCAGTAGTATGGGGCTAGCGGGAGCCTACGAGCAGTACTTC,CASSMGLAGAYEQYF
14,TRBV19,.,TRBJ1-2,TGTGCCAGTAGTATCAACAGGGCCTCCTATGGCTACACCTTC,CASSINRASYGYTF
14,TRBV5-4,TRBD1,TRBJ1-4,TGTGCCAGCAGGGCAGGGGGAACGGGTGAAAAACTGTTTTTT,CASRAGGTGEKLFF
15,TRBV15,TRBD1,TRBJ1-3,TGTGCCACCAGCAGAAACGACAGGGATGGAAACACCATATATTTT,CATSRNDRDGNTIYF
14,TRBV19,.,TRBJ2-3,TGTGCCAGTAACCCTTCGGTCCTCACAGATACGCAGTATTTT,CASNPSVLTDTQYF
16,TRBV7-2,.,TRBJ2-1,TGTGCCAGCAGCTTAAGACACTTGAGCTCCTACAATGAGCAGTTCTTC,CASSLRHLSSYNEQFF
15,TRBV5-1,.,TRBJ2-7,TGCGCCAGCAGCTTGGCGGCTAGCCGGGCAGGCGAGCAGTACTTC,CASSLAASRAGEQYF
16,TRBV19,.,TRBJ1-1,TGTGCCAGTAGTATAGGGCAGGGGCACAGGGACACTGAAGCTTTCTTT,CASSIGQGHRDTEAFF
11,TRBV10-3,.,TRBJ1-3,TGTGCCATCGAGGTTCGAAACACCATATATTTT,CAIEVRNTIYF
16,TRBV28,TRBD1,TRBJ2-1,TGTGCCAGCAGTCCCTCCGGGACAGAATACTACAATGAGCAGTTCTTC,CASSPSGTEYYNEQFF
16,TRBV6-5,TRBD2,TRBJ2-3,TGTGCCAGCAGTTACTTCGGGGAGGGAGAAACAGATACGCAGTATTTT,CASSYFGEGETDTQYF
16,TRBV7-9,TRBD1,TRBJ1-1,TGTGCCAGCAGCGCCCGGACAGGGCTAAAGAACACTGAAGCTTTCTTT,CASSARTGLKNTEAFF
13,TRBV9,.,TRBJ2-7,TGTGCCAGCAGCGACGAGAGCTCCTACGAGCAGTACTTC,CASSDESSYEQYF
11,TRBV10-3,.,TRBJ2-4,TGTGCCATCAGTGAGTCCATTGTTCAGTACTTC,CAISESIVQYF
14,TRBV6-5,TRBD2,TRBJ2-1,TGTGCCAGCAGTAGCGGGGGGGCCTACAATGAGCAGTTCTTC,CASSSGGAYNEQFF
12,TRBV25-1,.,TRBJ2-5,TGTGCCAGCAGTGAGCCACGGGAGACCCAGTACTTC,CASSEPRETQYF
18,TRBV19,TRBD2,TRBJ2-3,TGTGCCAGTAGTATAATGGGACTAGCGGCGTCAGTTGCAGATACGCAGTATTTT,CASSIMGLAASVADTQYF
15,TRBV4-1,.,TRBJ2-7,TGCGCCAGCAGCCTAAGTCGACTCTTCTCCTACGAGCAGTACTTC,CASSLSRLFSYEQYF
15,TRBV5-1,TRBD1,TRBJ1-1,TGCGCCAGCAGCCCCCGGGACAGGGATCTATTTGAAGCTTTCTTT,CASSPRDRDLFEAFF
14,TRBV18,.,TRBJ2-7,TGTGCCAGCTCAGACACAGGGCTTACCTACGAGCAGTACTTC,CASSDTGLTYEQYF
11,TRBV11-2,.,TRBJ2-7,TGTGCCAGCGAGAGGGCCTACGAGCAGTACTTC,CASERAYEQYF
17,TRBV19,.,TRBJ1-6,TGTGCCAGTAGTATATTTGAACAGCGGGGTAGGGGTTCACCCCTCCACTTT,CASSIFEQRGRGSPLHF
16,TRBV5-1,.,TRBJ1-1,TGCGCCAGCAGCCCTTCAGGTAAATTTATGAACACTGAAGCTTTCTTT,CASSPSGKFMNTEAFF
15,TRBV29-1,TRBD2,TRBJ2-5,TGCAGCGTTGAATTGCTAGCGGGGGGGCTGGAGACCCAGTACTTC,CSVELLAGGLETQYF
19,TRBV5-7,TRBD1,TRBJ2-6,TGTGCCAGCAGCTTACACACGTGGACAGGAATATCTGGGGCCAACGTCCTGACTTTC,CASSLHTWTGISGANVLTF
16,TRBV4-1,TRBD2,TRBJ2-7,TGCGCCAGCAGCCCCTCTACTAGCGGACTATCCTACGAGCAGTACTTC,CASSPSTSGLSYEQYF
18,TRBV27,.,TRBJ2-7,TGTGCCAGGTCACTACCTCGAGCAGGTAGCGGAAGCTCCTACGAGCAGTACTTC,CARSLPRAGSGSSYEQYF
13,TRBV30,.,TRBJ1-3,TGTGCCTGGCGCCGCGGGAGTGGAAACACCATATATTTT,CAWRRGSGNTIYF
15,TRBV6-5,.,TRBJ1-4,TGTGCCAGCAGTCGGGACACCGCAACTAATGAAAAACTGTTTTTT,CASSRDTATNEKLFF
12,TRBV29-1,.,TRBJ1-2,TGCAGCCCATCGACTGTATACTATGGCTACACCTTC,CSPSTVYYGYTF
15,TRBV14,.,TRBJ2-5,TGTGCCAGCAGCCATCTACGGGACACCCAAGAGACCCAGTACTTC,CASSHLRDTQETQYF